This is a list of T cell receptor beta chains from one sample in a study of early T cells in non-severe SARS-CoV-2 infection. In TCRdb, the 5' RACE reads were re-called with MiXCR into one record per CDR3 protein. The table includes around 19,000 distinct CDR3 sequences, 5.9% detected once. The sequenced material came from whole blood. The origin of the receptors is an adult who was a healthcare worker with PCR-confirmed SARS-CoV-2 infection or an uninfected control (not recorded which). CDR3s include the opening cysteine and the closing phenylalanine or tryptophan. A D gene is named only where the DNA matches it firmly. Clone size is stated in some rows and not others, as once, few, many or a class when expanded.

V	size	D	length	J	DNA	CDR3
TRBV2	many	-	11	TRBJ2-7	TGTGCCAGCTGGTCAGCAGGAGAGCAGTACTTC	CASWSAGEQYF
TRBV6-2/TRBV6-3	medium-sized	-	15	TRBJ1-5	TGTGCCAGCAGTTCCGGCGTTTATAGCAATCAGCCCCAGCATTTT	CASSSGVYSNQPQHF
TRBV20-1	many	-	13	TRBJ1-4	TGCAGTGCTAGAAGATGGCAGAATGAAAAACTGTTTTTT	CSARRWQNEKLFF
TRBV20-1	few	TRBD1	13	TRBJ1-1	TGCAGTGCTCAGAGACAGGGGCTCACTGAAGCTTTCTTT	CSAQRQGLTEAFF
TRBV12-3/TRBV12-4	few	TRBD1	15	TRBJ2-7	TGTGCCAGCACCAACACCCCCGGACAGGGCTACGAGCAGTACTTC	CASTNTPGQGYEQYF
TRBV12-3/TRBV12-4	many	TRBD1	17	TRBJ2-1	TGTGCCAGCAGTCCCGACAGGGATACTTCGTCCTACAATGAGCAGTTCTTC	CASSPDRDTSSYNEQFF
TRBV7-9	many	-	12	TRBJ2-1	TGTGCCAGCAGCGACCAGAACAATGAGCAGTTCTTC	CASSDQNNEQFF
TRBV5-1	few	-	15	TRBJ2-1	TGCGCCAGCAGCATAGCCCCGGGACTGGACAATGAGCAGTTCTTC	CASSIAPGLDNEQFF
TRBV7-6	-	-	15	TRBJ2-3	TGTACCAGCAGCTTAACGCAGGGAATAACAGATACGCAGTATTTT	CTSSLTQGITDTQYF
TRBV20-1	-	TRBD1	15	TRBJ2-7	TGCAGTGCTACGAATCCGGGACAGGGGGCCTACGAGCAGTACTTC	CSATNPGQGAYEQYF
TRBV6-1	few	TRBD2	15	TRBJ2-7	TGTGCCAGCACTCCTCTGACTAGCGGATACTACGAGCAGTACTTC	CASTPLTSGYYEQYF
TRBV30	many	-	11	TRBJ2-2	TGTGCCTGGACTAGTTTCGGGGAGCTGTTTTTT	CAWTSFGELFF
TRBV6-4	many	TRBD1	14	TRBJ2-3	TGTGCCAGCAGACAGGGGGCTAGCACAGATACGCAGTATTTT	CASRQGASTDTQYF
TRBV18	medium-sized	-	16	TRBJ1-5	TGTGCCAGCTCACCTTTTAGGACGGATAGCAATCAGCCCCAGCATTTT	CASSPFRTDSNQPQHF
TRBV9	many	-	13	TRBJ2-1	TGTGCCAGCAGCGTAGTCGGCGGAGGGAGGCAGTTCTTC	CASSVVGGGRQFF
TRBV3-1	many	-	10	TRBJ2-5	TGTGCCAGCAGCCAAGAGACCCAGTACTTC	CASSQETQYF
TRBV6-2/TRBV6-3	many	-	16	TRBJ2-4	TGTGCCAGCAGTTACGAGGGACGACTAGGAGGGGACATTCAGTACTTC	CASSYEGRLGGDIQYF
TRBV21-1	many	-	13	TRBJ1-1	TGTGCCAGCAGCAAACGGGGTAACACTGAAGCTTTCTTT	CASSKRGNTEAFF
TRBV7-8	once	TRBD2	15	TRBJ2-7	TGTGCCAGCAGCGTACTAGCGGGACGCTCCTACGAGCAGTACTTC	CASSVLAGRSYEQYF
TRBV10-3	many	-	12	TRBJ2-7	TGTGCCATCAGTGACAGGGACCACGAGCAGTACTTC	CAISDRDHEQYF
TRBV2	many	TRBD2	12	TRBJ2-7	TGTGCCAGTTCGGCGGGAGCCTACGAGCAGTACTTC	CASSAGAYEQYF
TRBV19	many	-	14	TRBJ2-1	TGTGCCAGTAGTATCGGGAGCCGACGCAATGAGCAGTTCTTC	CASSIGSRRNEQFF
TRBV29-1	-	-	14	TRBJ2-1	TGCAGCGTTGGAGGGATTAGCTCCTACAATGAGCAGTTCTTC	CSVGGISSYNEQFF
TRBV29-1	many	-	11	TRBJ1-1	TGCAGCGTTGATTCCGGCTTCGAAGCTTTCTTT	CSVDSGFEAFF
TRBV6-2/TRBV6-3	many	-	15	TRBJ2-1	TGTGCCAGCAGGGACAGTTACTTCGGCGGGGGAAAGCAGTTCTTC	CASRDSYFGGGKQFF
TRBV7-2	many	TRBD2	16	TRBJ2-1	TGTGCCAGCAGCTTAAGGACTAGCGGGAGTTTGGATGAGCAGTTCTTC	CASSLRTSGSLDEQFF
TRBV6-1	-	TRBD1	17	TRBJ1-2	TGTGCCAGCAGTGGGCGGGACAGGCCATCGTTAATCCATGGCTACACCTTC	CASSGRDRPSLIHGYTF
TRBV11-3	many	-	16	TRBJ2-7	TGTGCCAGCAGCAACCCTGCCGGGACGGTTTCCTACGAGCAGTACTTC	CASSNPAGTVSYEQYF
TRBV7-8	-	-	14	TRBJ1-3	TGTGCCAGCAGCTTAGGGGGGGATGGAAACACCATATATTTT	CASSLGGDGNTIYF
TRBV30	many	-	18	TRBJ2-3	TGTGCCTGGAGTAAGGATCTTATTCCAGGGGAGGGGACAGATACGCAGTATTTT	CAWSKDLIPGEGTDTQYF
TRBV2	many	-	12	TRBJ2-3	TGTGCCAGCAGTGTTAAGACAGATACGCAGTATTTT	CASSVKTDTQYF
TRBV11-2	many	-	11	TRBJ1-1	TGTGCCAGCAGCCAGGCTGTCGGGGCTTTCTTT	CASSQAVGAFF
TRBV11-2	many	-	13	TRBJ2-1	TGTGCCAGCAGCTTAAAACAGGGGACTACCGAACGCTTC	CASSLKQGTTERF
TRBV20-1	many	-	11	TRBJ2-1	TGCAGTGCTTCCACTTCGTATGAGCAGTTCTTC	CSASTSYEQFF
TRBV28	many	TRBD2	14	TRBJ2-7	TGTGCCAGCAGTTCCTCCGGGACTAGCGGAATTCAGTACTTC	CASSSSGTSGIQYF
TRBV15	many	-	17	TRBJ2-4	TGTGCCACCAGCAGAGATTCTAAGGCGGGGATAAGTGACATTCAGTACTTC	CATSRDSKAGISDIQYF
TRBV12-3/TRBV12-4	many	-	15	TRBJ2-7	TGTGCCAGCAGTTTAGGGCCCGAAGGGATGGCCGAGCAGTACTTC	CASSLGPEGMAEQYF
TRBV27	many	-	15	TRBJ2-3	TGTGCCAGCAGTTTGGGAAACACCCGCACAGATACGCAGTATTTT	CASSLGNTRTDTQYF
TRBV20-1	many	-	12	TRBJ2-7	TGCAGTGGGAAAGGGGAGTCCTACGAGCAGTACTTC	CSGKGESYEQYF
TRBV20-1	-	-	13	TRBJ2-1	TGCAGTGCCGCCCGGTACAGCGTCCATGAGCAGTTCTTC	CSAARYSVHEQFF
TRBV7-9	-	TRBD2	15	TRBJ2-7	TGTGCCAGCAGCCGCGGGACTAGCGGTCACTACGAGCAGTACTTC	CASSRGTSGHYEQYF
TRBV28	many	-	15	TRBJ1-1	TGTGCCAGCAGTTTATCCTCAGGGTATGATACTGAAGCTTTCTTT	CASSLSSGYDTEAFF
TRBV7-2	medium-sized	TRBD2	15	TRBJ2-1	TGTGCCAGCAGCTTAGGGACTAGCAGGGTGAATGAGCAGTTCTTC	CASSLGTSRVNEQFF
TRBV28	many	TRBD2	18	TRBJ2-1	TGTGCCAGCAGCCCACCGGGACTAGCGGGATTAAGCTACAATGAGCAGTTCTTC	CASSPPGLAGLSYNEQFF
TRBV11-2	many	-	14	TRBJ2-2	TGTGCCAGCAGACCCTTCCTAGGCACCGGGGAGCTGTTTTTT	CASRPFLGTGELFF
TRBV7-8	many	TRBD1	13	TRBJ1-6	TGTGCCAACGGACAGGGAATTAATTCACCCCTCCACTTT	CANGQGINSPLHF
TRBV4-1	-	-	14	TRBJ2-7	TGCGCCAGCAGCCAAGATTTGACGATCTACGAGCAGTACTTC	CASSQDLTIYEQYF
TRBV12-3/TRBV12-4	medium-sized	-	15	TRBJ2-1	TGTGCCAGCAACCCTCGGAGGGCAGGGAGGAATGAGCAGTTCTTC	CASNPRRAGRNEQFF